This TCR beta chain stems from a study of blood T cell repertoires in COVID-19. The repertoire was sequenced with immunoSEQ multiplex PCR; TCRdb's copy has only in-frame clones and lacks some. This table holds about 270,000 clones, 85% found once. The specimen sequenced was peripheral blood. The clonotype originates from a human donor in a cohort sampled during active COVID-19.

Written as DNA, the CDR3 is TGTGCCGCCGGGCTAGCGGGAGGTCACACCGGGGAGCTGTTTTTT. This sequence encodes CAAGLAGGHTGELFF. This sequence joins TRBV28 and TRBJ2-2; 11 bases line up with TRBD2. V was pared by 11 bases and J by 3 bases, with 8 bases of the junction left unmatched. CDR1 is MDHEN and CDR2 is SYDVKM in the germline V gene. The CDR3 loop spans 15 amino acids.